This T cell receptor (beta chain) was sequenced for a study of blood T cells in healthy people across ages. Study-wide results and limits: Long-lived and aged donors differed, with more naive CD4+ cells and higher diversity in the long-lived. It was not possible, with unsorted PBMCs, to conclusively compare naive and antigen-experienced cells.

Regarding this clonotype: The target antigen is unknown.

The CDR3 consists of 12 residues. Germline assignment: CDR1 DFQATT and CDR2 SNEGSKA (reference sequence). With 7 bases removed from V and 4 bases from J, the gap between germline ends came to 8 bases. Sample-barcoded 5' priming and a J-beta primer mix drove a second PCR of roughly 7 to 11 cycles. Each CDR3 protein gets one entry after TCRdb re-called the 5' RACE reads with MiXCR. The table records over 1.5 million distinct CDR3 sequences, about 50% of them present only once. Donors were systemically healthy Caucasian individuals from Russia aged about 6 to 95 years. The authors extracted at least 5.5 micrograms of total RNA per sample.

The sequencing input was blood. The genes are TRBV20-1 and TRBJ1-6, with no clear D. This sequence originates from a woman between 40 and 50 years old in good health. CDR3: CSVSRYNSPLHF. The CDR3 DNA is TGCAGTGTCTCTAGGTATAATTCACCCCTCCACTTT.